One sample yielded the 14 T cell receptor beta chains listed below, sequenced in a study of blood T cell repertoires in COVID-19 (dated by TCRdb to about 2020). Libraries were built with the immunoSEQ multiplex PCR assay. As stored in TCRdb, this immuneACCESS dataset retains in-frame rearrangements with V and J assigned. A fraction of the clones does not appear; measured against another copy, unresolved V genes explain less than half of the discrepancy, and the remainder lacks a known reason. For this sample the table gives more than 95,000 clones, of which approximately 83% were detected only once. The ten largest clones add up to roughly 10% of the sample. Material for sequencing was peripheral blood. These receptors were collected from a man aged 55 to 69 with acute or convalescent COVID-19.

CDR3: CASVQNNQPQHF. CDR3 DNA: TGTGCCAGCGTGCAGAACAATCAGCCCCAGCATTTT. The rearrangement links TRBV28 to TRBJ1-5, with D uncertain. Germline V CDR1 and CDR2: MDHEN, SYDVKM. The CDR3 has 12 residues. Trimming left V 8 bases short and J 3 bases short, with 8 bases between. The full variable domain, with the rest looked up from reference TRBV28 and TRBJ1-5, is DVKVTQSSRYLVKRTGEKVFLECVQDMDHENMFWYRQDPGLGLRLIYFSYDVKMKEKGDIPEGYSVSREKKERFSLILESASTNQTSMYLCASVQNNQPQHFGDGTRLSIL.

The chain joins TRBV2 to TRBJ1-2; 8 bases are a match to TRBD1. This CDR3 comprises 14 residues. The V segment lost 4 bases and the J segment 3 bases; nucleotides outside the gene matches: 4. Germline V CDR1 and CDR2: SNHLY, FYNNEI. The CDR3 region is CASSADRGYYGYTF. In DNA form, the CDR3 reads TGTGCCAGCAGTGCAGACAGGGGCTACTATGGCTACACCTTC.

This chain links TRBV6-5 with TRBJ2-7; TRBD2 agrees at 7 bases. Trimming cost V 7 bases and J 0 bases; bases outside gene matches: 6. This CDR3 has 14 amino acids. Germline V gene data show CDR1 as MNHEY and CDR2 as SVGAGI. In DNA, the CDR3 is TGTGCCAGCACCCGGGACTATAGCTCCTACGAGCAGTACTTC. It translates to CASTRDYSSYEQYF.

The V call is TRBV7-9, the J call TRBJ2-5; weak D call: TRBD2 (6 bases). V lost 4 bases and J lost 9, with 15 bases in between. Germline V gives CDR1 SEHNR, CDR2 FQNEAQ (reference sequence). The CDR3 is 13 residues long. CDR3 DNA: TGTGCCAGCAGCTCCCAACGGACGGGGGCCCAGTACTTC. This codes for CASSSQRTGAQYF.

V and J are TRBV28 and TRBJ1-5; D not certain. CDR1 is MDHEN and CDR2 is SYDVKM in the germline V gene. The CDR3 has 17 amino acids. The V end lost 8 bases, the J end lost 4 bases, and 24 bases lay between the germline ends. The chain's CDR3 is CASLQSLGTAPNQPQHF. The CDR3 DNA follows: TGTGCCAGCCTGCAATCCCTTGGCACAGCCCCGAATCAGCCCCAGCATTTT. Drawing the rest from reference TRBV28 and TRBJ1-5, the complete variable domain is DVKVTQSSRYLVKRTGEKVFLECVQDMDHENMFWYRQDPGLGLRLIYFSYDVKMKEKGDIPEGYSVSREKKERFSLILESASTNQTSMYLCASLQSLGTAPNQPQHFGDGTRLSIL.

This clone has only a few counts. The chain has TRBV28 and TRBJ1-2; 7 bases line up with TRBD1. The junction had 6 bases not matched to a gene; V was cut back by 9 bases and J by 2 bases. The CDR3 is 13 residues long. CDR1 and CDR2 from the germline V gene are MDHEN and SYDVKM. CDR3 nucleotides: TGTGCCAGTCACAGGGGCGGCAACTATGGCTACACCTTC. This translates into CASHRGGNYGYTF.

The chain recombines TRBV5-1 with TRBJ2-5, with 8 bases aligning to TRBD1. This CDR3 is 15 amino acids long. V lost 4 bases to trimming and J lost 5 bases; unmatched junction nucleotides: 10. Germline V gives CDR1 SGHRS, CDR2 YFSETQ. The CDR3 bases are TGCGCCAGCAGCGAGACCGGACAGGGTTGGGAGACCCAGTACTTC. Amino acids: CASSETGQGWETQYF.

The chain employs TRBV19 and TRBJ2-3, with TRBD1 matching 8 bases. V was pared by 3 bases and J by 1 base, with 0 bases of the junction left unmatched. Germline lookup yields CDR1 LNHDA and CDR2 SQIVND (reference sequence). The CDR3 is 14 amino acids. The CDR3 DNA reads TGTGCCAGTAGTATGACAGGGGGCACAGATACGCAGTATTTT. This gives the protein CASSMTGGTDTQYF.

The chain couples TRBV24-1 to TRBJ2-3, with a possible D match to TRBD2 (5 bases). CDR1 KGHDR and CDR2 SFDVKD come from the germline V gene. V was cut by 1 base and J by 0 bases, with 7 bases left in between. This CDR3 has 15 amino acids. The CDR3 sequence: CATSDLGGSTDTQYF. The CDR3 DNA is TGTGCCACCAGTGATTTAGGCGGGAGCACAGATACGCAGTATTTT.

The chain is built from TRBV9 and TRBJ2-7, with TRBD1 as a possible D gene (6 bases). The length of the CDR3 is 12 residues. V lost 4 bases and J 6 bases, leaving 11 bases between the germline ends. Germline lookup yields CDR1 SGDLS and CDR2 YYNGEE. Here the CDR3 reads CASSTQGREQYF. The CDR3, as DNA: TGTGCCAGCAGCACTCAGGGGCGCGAGCAGTACTTC.

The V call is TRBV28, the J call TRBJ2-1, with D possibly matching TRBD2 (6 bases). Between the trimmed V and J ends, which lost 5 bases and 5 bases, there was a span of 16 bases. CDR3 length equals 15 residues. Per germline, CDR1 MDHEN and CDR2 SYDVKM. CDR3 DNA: TGTGCCAGCAGTGTAATAGCGGATAATCACAATGAGCAGTTCTTC. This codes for CASSVIADNHNEQFF.

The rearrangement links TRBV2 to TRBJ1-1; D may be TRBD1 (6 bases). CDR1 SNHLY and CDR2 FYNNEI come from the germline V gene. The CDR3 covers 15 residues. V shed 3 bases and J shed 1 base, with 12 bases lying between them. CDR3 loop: CASSERSTGNTEAFF. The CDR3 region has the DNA TGTGCCAGCAGTGAGCGTTCGACAGGGAACACTGAAGCTTTCTTT.

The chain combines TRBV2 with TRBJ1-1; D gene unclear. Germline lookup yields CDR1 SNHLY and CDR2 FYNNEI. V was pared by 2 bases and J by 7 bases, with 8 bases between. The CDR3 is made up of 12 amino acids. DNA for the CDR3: TGTGCCAGCAGTGAAAACGGCGGTGAAGCTTTCTTT. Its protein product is CASSENGGEAFF.

CDR3 nucleotides: TGTGCCAGCACCTATAGGACAGGGAACGAGCAGTACTTC. It encodes CASTYRTGNEQYF. The chain is built from TRBV2 and TRBJ2-7; 8 positions agree with TRBD1. The CDR3 has 13 amino acids. Germline V gives CDR1 SNHLY, CDR2 FYNNEI. V lost 7 bases, J lost 5 bases, and 7 bases stayed unmatched.